This T cell receptor beta chain emerged from a study of blood T cell repertoires in COVID-19 (TCRdb year 2020). About the study as a whole: Collaborator samples came from the United States, Italy and Spain and covered acute and convalescent phases of COVID-19. The material from the prospective study consisted of cDNA or gDNA derived from T cells, B-cell-depleted T cells, or PBMCs. The dataset comprised deeply sampled blood TCRbeta repertoires from subjects exposed to, actively infected with, or recovered from COVID-19. The repertoires were released in a freely available public database meant as a resource for research on the immune response to SARS-CoV-2. Samples were obtained from the ongoing ImmuneRACE study (first 160 participants) and from about 1,300 subjects provided by 6 global collaborators. Nearly every sample came with metadata listing a de-identified subject ID, COVID-19 status, age in years and sex. Where available, HLA class I and class II types were taken from metadata supplied by the sample provider and were not determined by assay-based typing. Overall study results and their limits: How much clinical and demographic metadata was included differed by source and by participant, and the metadata was provided uncurated.

Comments on this clone: It has no known antigen specificity. The record has no base qualities; no much larger clone is one base away.

In the prospective study, participants were roughly 18 to 100 years old, resided in approximately 22 geographic areas of the United States, and were enrolled through a virtual design. In the prospective study, participants were assigned to cohorts based on the clinical history participants reported in a screening survey and a study questionnaire. ImmuneRACE Cohort 3 recovered participants were defined by two consecutive negative NP/OP PCR tests, healthcare professional clearance, or symptom resolution. Each participant in the prospective study had whole blood, serum and a nasopharyngeal or oropharyngeal swab collected by mobile phlebotomists. Additional blood draws and questionnaires over an approximately 2-month period could optionally be provided by prospective study participants. Before DNA extraction, prospective study blood samples were shipped either frozen or at room temperature. TCRbeta CDR3 regions were amplified from genomic DNA using the immunoSEQ Assay, a bias-controlled multiplex PCR. The original pipeline was this. Within the assay, amplification of reference gene primers was used to estimate how many nucleated cells each sample contained. To quantify the absolute abundance of each unique TCRbeta CDR3 rearrangement, sequence reads were collapsed and filtered. For each sample, productive Simpson clonality was calculated as the square root of Simpson's diversity index across productive rearrangements. As stored in TCRdb, this immuneACCESS dataset retains in-frame rearrangements with V and J assigned. A fraction of the clones does not appear; measured against another copy, unresolved V genes explain less than half of the discrepancy, and the remainder lacks a known reason. For V, J and clone size, that table is used; D and trimming come from the DNA. In this sample the table shows over 400,000 clones, about 88% of which occur a single time. Clones ranked in the top ten supply 8% to 9.5% of the sample.

V gives up 0 bases and J gives up 7 bases, and the segment between their germline ends measures 9 bases. The cysteine opens and the phenylalanine closes a CDR3 of 13 amino acids. The read is trimmed to its CDR3 DNA, 39 bases read in frame from base 1. CDR1 and CDR2, looked up from the germline V gene, are MGHRA and YSYEKL. The sample consisted of PBMCs or T cells enriched from blood (not recorded which). The clonotype comes from an older woman who had recovered from COVID-19. The sequence joins TRBV4-1 to TRBJ1-2; TRBD1 is a weak D gene call, 6 bases matching. The nucleotide sequence is TGCGCCAGCAGCCAAGATCGGGGGGCTGGCTACACCTTC. Its translation is CASSQDRGAGYTF.